A single T cell receptor (beta chain) is shown here with its context. No antigen is known for it. Base qualities are not recorded, but no much larger clone differs from it by a single base. What this sample's time point label stands for: sample taken at primary tumor resection. Without any cell sorting, TCR sequencing was performed on whole RNA extracted either from tumor and nontumor lung tissue or from cryopreserved PBMC samples. Donors were 72 patients with early-stage, untreated non-small cell lung cancer from the lung TRACERx cohort. Patients were selected for TCR sequencing only if sufficient RNA was available from at least two tumor regions. The entry originates in a study of spatial heterogeneity in lung cancer (dated by TCRdb to about 2019). For the study in its entirety: Beta-chain transcripts were consistently detected in greater numbers than alpha-chain transcripts, which likely reflects a higher abundance of beta-chain transcripts. In the raw uncorrected reads, each unique combination of TCR and UMI appeared more than ten times on average. In non-small cell lung cancer, the study made a quantitative comparison of TCR alpha and beta repertoires among multiple tumor regions, matched nontumor lung and blood. TCR repertoire features were related to nonsynonymous mutation counts determined by whole-exome sequencing of tumor tissue. Both alpha and beta chains were TCR-sequenced in approximately 220 tumor regions, 64 matched nontumor lung samples and 45 to 60 PBMC samples obtained at surgery. Broad study findings and their caveats: Ubiquitous expanded tumor TCRs showed up in blood more often at tumor resection than at routine follow-up. Confirming at a functional level the hypothesis that regional TCRs recognize regional mutations was considered to require additional single-cell paired TCR alpha and beta sequencing.

Libraries were prepared through 5' RACE. TCRdb names NextSeq 500 as the instrument used. In the TCR library protocol, a unique molecular identifier was attached to each TCR cDNA molecule so that PCR and sequencing errors could be corrected. On the authors' methods: TCR identification, UMI-based error correction and CDR3 extraction were all carried out with Decombinator tools. Expanded TCRs were defined as those above a frequency of 2 per 1,000, corresponding to the top 1% of the tumor frequency distribution. Each repertoire was subsampled 100 times to 5,000 TCRs, after which Renyi diversity was computed with the R vegan package. CDR3 similarity networks were constructed using string-kernel similarity of amino acid triplets, with links drawn between CDR3s whose pairwise similarity was above 0.82. Through fastp at Q25 and MiXCR, TCRdb rebuilt clones from the public reads, retaining in-frame beta chains. Every distinct CDR3 protein forms one entry, paired with its most common genes and DNA. Clone size and V and J calls follow TCRdb, not the original study. The sample records about 92,000 distinct CDR3 sequences, 10% to 15% of which are singletons. Just over 40% of the sample rests with the top ten.

The CDR3 goes from the cysteine to the phenylalanine over 15 residues. Left in the record is the CDR3 DNA by itself, 45 bases read in frame from the first base. Ends trimmed: V by 6 bases, J by 9 bases; bases unmatched to a gene: 9. CDR1 MNHEY and CDR2 SVGEGT are derived from the germline V gene. The material sequenced was PBMCs, taken at surgery. The sequence links TRBV6-2 or TRBV6-3 to TRBJ2-1; 12 bases in between match TRBD2. The TCR comes from a male donor with early-stage non-small cell lung cancer. The DNA sequence follows: TGTGCCAGCAGCCAACTAGCGGGGGGAATGAGTGAGCAGTTCTTC. It codes for CASSQLAGGMSEQFF.